The 20 T cell receptor beta chains reported below all come from one sample, sequenced in a study of blood T cell repertoires in COVID-19 (TCRdb year 2020). The receptor library was made with the immunoSEQ multiplex PCR assay. TCRdb holds this immuneACCESS table with in-frame rearrangements only. Some clones are missing; in checked studies, unresolved V genes explain under half, and the rest has no known cause. The sample contains 160,000 or so clones, approximately 91% of them found a single time. Together, the top ten hold more than 2% of the sample. Sequencing was carried out using peripheral blood. These TCRs come from a man aged 18 to 29 with acute or convalescent COVID-19.

The chain couples TRBV28 to TRBJ1-1, with 10 bases fitting TRBD1. The V and J ends lost 1 base and 2 bases, in that order; junction bases with no gene match: 4. The CDR3 runs to 16 residues. Germline CDR1 and CDR2: MDHEN and SYDVKM. CDR3 region: CASSLSGTGENTEAFF. DNA of the CDR3: TGTGCCAGCAGTTTATCCGGGACAGGGGAAAACACTGAAGCTTTCTTT.

The J gene is TRBJ2-5, the V gene TRBV5-1, with TRBD2 as a possible D gene (6 bases). V lost 4 bases, J lost 1 base, and 14 bases lay in between. CDR1 is SGHRS, CDR2 YFSETQ, per germline. The CDR3 has 15 residues. Here the CDR3 DNA reads TGCGCCAGCAGCCGCGGCACGGGGGTCCAAGAGACCCAGTACTTC. Its translation is CASSRGTGVQETQYF. Complete variable domain (other parts from reference TRBV5-1 and TRBJ2-5): KAGVTQTPRYLIKTRGQQVTLSCSPISGHRSVSWYQQTPGQGLQFLFEYFSETQRNKGNFPGRFSGRQFSNSRSEMNVSTLELGDSALYLCASSRGTGVQETQYFGPGTRLLVL.

In regard to this clone: This sample includes further DNA sequences coding for the same CDR3. J is TRBJ1-5 and V is TRBV19; 9 nucleotides line up with TRBD1. The V gene's germline CDR1 is LNHDA and CDR2 SQIVND (reference sequence). J gave up 6 bases and V 5 bases, and 5 bases lay outside the gene matches. The CDR3 consists of 14 residues. As DNA, the CDR3 is TGTGCCAGTAGTGTTACAGGGGGCGGTCAGCCCCAGCATTTT. Amino acid sequence: CASSVTGGGQPQHF.

This chain links TRBV6-5 with TRBJ2-3; tentative D call: TRBD2 (6 bases). The V end was cut by 6 bases, the J end by 2 bases, with 15 bases between. This CDR3 has 15 residues. Germline V CDR1 and CDR2: MNHEY, SVGAGI. In nucleotides, the CDR3 is TGTGCCAGCAGAGGACTACCCTATACCACAGATACGCAGTATTTT. It codes for CASRGLPYTTDTQYF.

The chain employs TRBV6-5 and TRBJ1-5; D remains unclear. Trimming cost V 2 bases and J 3 bases, with 8 bases left between them. The CDR3 sequence is 14 residues long. Germline loops: CDR1 MNHEY, CDR2 SVGAGI. The CDR3 loop is CASSYRQDNQPQHF. In nucleotides, the CDR3 is TGTGCCAGCAGTTACCGTCAGGACAATCAGCCCCAGCATTTT.

The chain has TRBV19 and TRBJ1-5; 8 bases line up with TRBD1. Trimming removed 3 bases from V and 5 bases from J; junction bases left unmatched: 3. The CDR3 loop spans 14 amino acids. The germline V gene has CDR1 LNHDA and CDR2 SQIVND (reference sequence). The chain's CDR3 is CASSIQGAHQPQHF. DNA of the CDR3: TGTGCCAGTAGTATTCAGGGGGCGCATCAGCCCCAGCATTTT.

The chain carries TRBV27 and TRBJ1-4, with TRBD1 matching 7 bases. J lost 6 bases, V lost 3 bases, and 7 bases had no gene match. Germline values: CDR1 MNHEY, CDR2 SMNVEV (reference sequence). The CDR3 is 15 amino acids. This chain's CDR3 is CASSFGYRGDEKLFF. As DNA, the CDR3 is TGTGCCAGCAGTTTCGGTTACAGGGGAGATGAAAAACTGTTTTTT.

Only a few counts were recorded for this clone. DNA for the CDR3: TGTGCCAGCTCACCACCGGAGCAGGGAGGAGGCGAGCAGTACTTC. Its translation: CASSPPEQGGGEQYF. V gene TRBV18 combines with J gene TRBJ2-7; perhaps TRBD2 as D (6 bases). Germline-derived CDR1 and CDR2 are KGHSH and LQKENI. The CDR3 runs to 15 residues. V shed 0 bases and J shed 6 bases, with 15 bases lying between them.

CDR3 nucleotide sequence: TGTGCCAGCAGCCAAGATAACAGACATACCTACTCTGGAAACACCATATATTTT. Protein sequence: CASSQDNRHTYSGNTIYF. The J gene is TRBJ1-3, the V gene TRBV14; unclear D gene. The CDR3 covers 18 residues. Germline CDR1 reads SGHDN; CDR2 reads FVKESK. The ends were cut back, 0 bases at V and 0 bases at J, with 15 bases in the middle. Together with reference TRBV14 and TRBJ1-3, the CDR3 gives the full variable domain: EAGVTQFPSHSVIEKGQTVTLRCDPISGHDNLYWYRRVMGKEIKFLLHFVKESKQDESGMPNNRFLAERTGGTYSTLKVQPAELEDSGVYFCASSQDNRHTYSGNTIYFGEGSWLTVV.

The chain links TRBV3-1 (or the pseudogene TRBV3-2) to TRBJ1-2, with a possible D match to TRBD1 (6 bases). This CDR3 is built from 16 residues. In germline, CDR1 is LGHDT, CDR2 YNNKEL (reference sequence). V lost 1 base and J lost 4, with 16 bases in between. The CDR3: CASSQVSVGAGYGYTF. CDR3 nucleotides: TGTGCCAGCAGCCAAGTGAGCGTGGGGGCAGGCTATGGCTACACCTTC.

This sequence joins TRBV5-1 and TRBJ2-3, with TRBD2 matching over 7 bases. J gave up 2 bases and V 4 bases, and 7 bases lay outside the gene matches. Per the germline V gene, CDR1 is SGHRS and CDR2 is YFSETQ. The CDR3 has 15 amino acids. The CDR3 loop is CASSLRGVDTDTQYF. Written as DNA, the CDR3 is TGCGCCAGCAGCCTACGGGGGGTAGACACAGATACGCAGTATTTT.

The gene calls are TRBV25-1 and TRBJ1-1, with a tentative D call TRBD1 (6 bases). Germline values: CDR1 MGHDK, CDR2 SYGVNS. CDR3 length: 14 amino acids. Between the trimmed V and J ends, which lost 3 bases and 7 bases, there was a span of 15 bases. The CDR3 is CASSDPGQGSEAFF. As DNA, the CDR3 is TGTGCCAGCAGTGACCCAGGGCAGGGGAGTGAAGCTTTCTTT.

This chain connects TRBV7-8 to TRBJ1-1, with TRBD1 matching 7 bases. The length of the CDR3 is 16 residues. Trimming at V came to 3 bases and at J to 0 bases, leaving 7 bases not matched to a gene. Germline CDR1 is SGHVS and CDR2 is FQNEAQ. CDR3 bases: TGTGCCAGCAGCTTTAGACAGGGAGGCTTGAACACTGAAGCTTTCTTT. This sequence encodes CASSFRQGGLNTEAFF. The variable domain in full, completed from reference TRBV7-8 and TRBJ1-1, reads GAGVSQSPRYKVAKRGQDVALRCDPISGHVSLFWYQQALGQGPEFLTYFQNEAQLDKSGLPSDRFFAERPEGSVSTLKIQRTQQEDSAVYLCASSFRQGGLNTEAFFGQGTRLTVV.

This sequence joins TRBV6-5 and TRBJ1-2; maybe TRBD1 (6 bases). The germline V and J ends were trimmed by 0 bases and 0 bases, with 11 bases remaining between them. The germline CDR1 and CDR2 sequences are MNHEY and SVGAGI. The CDR3 consists of 16 residues. Here the CDR3 DNA reads TGTGCCAGCAGTTACTCCACAGGGAAGGCTAACTATGGCTACACCTTC. Translated: CASSYSTGKANYGYTF.

This clone was detected once. The genes are TRBV6-5 and TRBJ1-5, with a weak D call TRBD1 (6 bases). This CDR3 has 14 amino acids. The V gene lost 6 bases and the J gene lost 1 base, with 10 bases spanning the gap. Germline CDR1 MNHEY, CDR2 SVGAGI. The CDR3 sequence: CASRQGMSNQPQHF. DNA for the CDR3: TGTGCCAGCAGACAGGGTATGAGCAATCAGCCCCAGCATTTT.

This chain connects TRBV5-1 to TRBJ2-1; TRBD1 aligns across 8 bases. The V and J ends lost 4 bases and 2 bases, in that order; junction bases with no gene match: 5. The CDR3 length is 15 residues. The V gene's germline CDR1 is SGHRS and CDR2 YFSETQ. CDR3 nucleotide sequence: TGCGCCAGCAGCCCCGGACAGGGCCCCTACAATGAGCAGTTCTTC. It specifies CASSPGQGPYNEQFF.

The J gene is TRBJ2-3, the V gene TRBV5-6; TRBD2 matches at 11 bases. V trimming: 4 bases; J trimming: 4 bases; junction bases outside the gene matches: 5. Germline V CDR1 and CDR2: SGHDT, YYEEEE. CDR3 size: 15 residues. CDR3 in DNA: TGTGCCAGCAGCCTTACTAGCGGGGGTTCAGATACGCAGTATTTT. This codes for CASSLTSGGSDTQYF.

The chain employs TRBV27 and TRBJ2-3; 14 positions match TRBD2. Germline assignment: CDR1 MNHEY and CDR2 SMNVEV (reference sequence). V was pared by 4 bases and J by 4 bases, with 22 bases of the junction left unmatched. This CDR3 is built from 22 residues. CDR3 sequence (DNA): TGTGCCAGCAGTTCCAACATCAGGACTAGCGGGAGGTCTCCTCAACCGCCAGATACGCAGTATTTT. It encodes CASSSNIRTSGRSPQPPDTQYF.

The chain employs TRBV11-3 and TRBJ2-2, with 9 bases aligning to TRBD1. V gave up 5 bases and J gave up 1 base; unmatched junction bases: 2. CDR1 SGHNT and CDR2 YENEEA come from the germline V gene. This CDR3 is 15 amino acids long. In nucleotides, the CDR3 is TGTGCCAGCAGCCGGGACAGGGAGAACACCGGGGAGCTGTTTTTT. This translates into CASSRDRENTGELFF. The full variable domain, in which reference TRBV11-3 and TRBJ2-2 provide the parts outside the CDR3, is EAGVVQSPRYKIIEKKQPVAFWCNPISGHNTLYWYLQNLGQGPELLIRYENEEAVDDSQLPKDRFSAERLKGVDSTLKIQPAELGDSAVYLCASSRDRENTGELFFGEGSRLTVL.

The chain couples TRBV19 to TRBJ1-5; D unresolved. The V end was cut by 1 base, the J end by 0 bases, with 10 bases between. In germline, CDR1 is LNHDA, CDR2 SQIVND (reference sequence). CDR3 length equals 16 residues. CDR3 sequence (DNA): TGTGCCAGTAGTATAGTTGGCAGCGATAGCAATCAGCCCCAGCATTTT. As protein: CASSIVGSDSNQPQHF.